This TCR beta chain was sequenced during a study of cytomegalovirus exposure and HLA in healthy donors. Study outcomes and limitations: Presence/absence analyses rested on an assumption that sequencing depth was roughly uniform across donors. The study labeled fewer than 200 TCR beta chains cytomegalovirus-associated.

The V gene lost 5 bases and the J gene lost 1 base, with 11 bases spanning the gap. The CDR3 is 14 amino acids. CDR1 is SGHTA and CDR2 is FQGTGA in the germline V gene. PCR used 60 Vbeta primers and 13 Jbeta primers. Generated by immunoSEQ multiplex PCR, the TCRdb table keeps only in-frame clones and is missing some. This sample has about 280,000 clones, with approximately 90% found just once. In the case of this clone: The antigen remains unidentified. Other DNA sequences in the sample encode the same CDR3.

Material for sequencing was PBMCs. The chain has TRBV7-3 and TRBJ1-1; D is ambiguous. This TCR was recovered from a woman aged 18-29 years in good health and CMV-seronegative. CDR3 amino acids: CASSPAGGNTEAFF. The CDR3 DNA reads TGTGCCAGCAGCCCAGCCGGAGGGAACACTGAAGCTTTCTTT.